This T cell receptor (beta chain) was captured by sequencing in a study of CD8+ T cells in alopecia areata. About the research overall: Tofacitinib therapy lasting 6 to 18 months was followed by 6 months off drug.

In each case, RNA was isolated and then reverse transcribed into cDNA as the sequencing template. Using immunoSEQ multiplex PCR, the repertoire was profiled, and TCRdb retains in-frame clones only, with some absent. The data contain 90,000 to 150,000 clones, 53% of them seen just once; the ten biggest clones take up about 0.5%. The germline V gene has CDR1 SGHRS and CDR2 YFSETQ. The V and J ends lost 0 bases and 4 bases, in that order; junction bases with no gene match: 2. The CDR3 has 14 residues. Treatment indicated: oral pan-JAK inhibitor, 5-10 mg twice daily. The receptor was derived from a human donor with alopecia areata. The sample here was CD4+ T cells sorted from blood, taken at week 4, from a patient treated with tofacitinib. The chain links TRBV5-1 to TRBJ2-5, with TRBD2 identical over 8 bases. The CDR3 loop is CASSLVREGETQYF. The CDR3 DNA reads as TGCGCCAGCAGCTTGGTTCGGGAGGGAGAGACCCAGTACTTC.